The next 4 T cell receptor beta chains were all read from a single sample in a study of PD-1 blockade in classical Hodgkin lymphoma. Repertoires were generated with immunoSEQ multiplex PCR, while TCRdb's copy carries only in-frame clones and drops some. Of fewer than 75,000 clones listed, 70% to 90% are singletons. Every one of the patients relapsed after autologous stem cell transplantation (brentuximab vedotin exposure was variable). The sample here was peripheral blood mononuclear cells (PBMCs), taken before the second cycle of nivolumab. The source is a human donor with classical Hodgkin lymphoma.

A note on this clone: A read error may account for a junction end that differs from germline. The chain recombines TRBV4-1 with TRBJ2-7; TRBD1 aligns across 9 bases. Germline assignment: CDR1 MGHRA and CDR2 YSYEKL. The CDR3 runs to 16 residues. The CDR3, as DNA: TGCGCCAGCAGCCCCCTGGGACAGGGAATATCCTACAAGCAGTACTTC. Translating it yields CASSPLGQGISYKQYF.

The chain recombines TRBV5-6 with TRBJ1-2; weak D call: TRBD1 (5 bases). Germline CDR1 is SGHDT and CDR2 is YYEEEE. The CDR3 has 14 residues. The V and J ends lost 4 bases and 4 bases respectively, with 14 bases between them. CDR3 in amino acids: CASSPGGGGYGYTF. CDR3 nucleotides: TGTGCCAGCAGCCCCGGCGGGGGAGGCTATGGCTACACCTTC.

The rearrangement joins TRBV6-5 to TRBJ1-1; possible D gene TRBD1, 5 bases. V lost 8 bases to trimming and J lost 4 bases, with 8 bases between them. The CDR3 sequence is 11 residues long. Germline CDR1 MNHEY, CDR2 SVGAGI. CDR3 DNA: TGTGCCAGCCTGGGGGTCACTGAAGCTTTCTTT. Its translation: CASLGVTEAFF.

The sample holds one count of this clone. The J gene is TRBJ1-4, the V gene TRBV30; no clear D gene. Trimming stripped 2 bases from V and 3 bases from J, with 7 bases between. Germline CDR1 GTSNPN, CDR2 SVGIG (reference sequence). The CDR3 extends over 13 amino acids. CDR3 in DNA: TGTGCCTGGAGTCTAGGTGCTAATGAAAAACTGTTTTTT. This encodes CAWSLGANEKLFF. The full variable domain, its missing parts supplied by reference TRBV30 and TRBJ1-4, is SQTIHQWPATLVQPVGSPLSLECTVEGTSNPNLYWYRQAAGRGLQLLFYSVGIGQISSEVPQNLSASRPQDRQFILSSKKLLLSDSGFYLCAWSLGANEKLFFGSGTQLSVL.